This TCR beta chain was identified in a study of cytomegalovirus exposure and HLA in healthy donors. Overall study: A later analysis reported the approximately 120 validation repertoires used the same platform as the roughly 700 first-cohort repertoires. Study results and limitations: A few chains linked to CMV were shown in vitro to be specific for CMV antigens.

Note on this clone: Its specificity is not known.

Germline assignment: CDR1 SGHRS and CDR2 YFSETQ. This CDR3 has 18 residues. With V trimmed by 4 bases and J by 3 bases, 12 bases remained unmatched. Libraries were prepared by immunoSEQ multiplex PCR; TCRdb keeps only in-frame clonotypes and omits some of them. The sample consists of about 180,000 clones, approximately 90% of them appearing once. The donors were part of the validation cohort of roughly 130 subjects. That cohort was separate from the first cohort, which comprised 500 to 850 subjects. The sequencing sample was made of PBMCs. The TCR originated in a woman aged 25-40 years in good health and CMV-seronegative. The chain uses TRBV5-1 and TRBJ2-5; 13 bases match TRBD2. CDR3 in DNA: TGCGCCAGCAGCGCCACTAGCGGGGGGGCCCGACCGGAAGAGACCCAGTACTTC. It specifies CASSATSGGARPEETQYF.